Shown below are 31 T cell receptor beta chains from a single sample sequenced in a study of blood T cell repertoires in COVID-19. Sequencing was performed with immunoSEQ multiplex PCR; in TCRdb, only in-frame clones are kept and a portion is missing. The sample includes over 80,000 clones, roughly 90% seen only once; the top ten take roughly 1.2%. Source material: peripheral blood. The receptors originated from an elderly man with active or convalescent COVID-19.

This clone was seen a few times. The chain joins TRBV7-8 to TRBJ2-7; D perhaps matches TRBD2 (5 bases). Deletions cut 4 bases from V and 0 bases from J, with 16 bases between. Germline V gene lookup returns CDR1 SGHVS and CDR2 FQNEAQ. The CDR3 has 16 amino acids. The CDR3 coding sequence is TGTGCCAGCAGCTACTTCCCCCGGAGGAGCTCCTACGAGCAGTACTTC. Translation: CASSYFPRRSSYEQYF.

The rearrangement links TRBV7-8 to TRBJ2-7; the D is unclear. Germline V gene lookup returns CDR1 SGHVS and CDR2 FQNEAQ. This CDR3 contains 12 residues. V lost 4 bases to trimming and J lost 2 bases, with 6 bases between them. The CDR3 DNA sequence: TGTGCCAGCAGCTCCGTCGCCTACGAGCAGTACTTC. It codes for CASSSVAYEQYF.

The J gene is TRBJ2-3, the V gene TRBV9; 8 positions agree with TRBD2. The CDR3 contains 14 residues. V trimming: 7 bases; J trimming: 5 bases; junction bases outside the gene matches: 9. Germline assignment: CDR1 SGDLS and CDR2 YYNGEE. The CDR3 sequence: CASGAGGWEDTQYF. The CDR3 DNA is TGTGCCAGCGGGGCGGGAGGCTGGGAAGATACGCAGTATTTT.

The chain recombines TRBV27 with TRBJ1-5; TRBD1 is a possible D gene (5 bases). This CDR3 is 16 amino acids long. Germline CDR1 reads MNHEY; CDR2 reads SMNVEV (reference sequence). V lost 5 bases and J 0 bases, leaving 14 bases between the germline ends. The CDR3 sequence is CASSPRQPYSNQPQHF. CDR3 bases: TGTGCCAGCAGTCCGAGACAGCCATATAGCAATCAGCCCCAGCATTTT.

The chain links TRBV30 to TRBJ2-2; D may be TRBD2 (5 bases). V was trimmed by 2 bases and J by 5 bases, leaving 12 bases between them. Looked up from germline, CDR1 is GTSNPN and CDR2 is SVGIG (reference sequence). CDR3 size: 14 residues. DNA for the CDR3: TGTGCCTGGAGTAAACTAGAAAGGACCGGGGAGCTGTTTTTT. Amino acids: CAWSKLERTGELFF.

The chain couples TRBV28 to TRBJ2-2, with TRBD1 matching over 7 bases. This CDR3 is 17 amino acids long. With V trimmed by 2 bases and J by 6 bases, 12 bases remained unmatched. In germline, CDR1 is MDHEN, CDR2 SYDVKM. The CDR3 bases are TGTGCCAGCAGTTTACCGCCGGGCAGGGGGTGGGCCGGGGAGCTGTTTTTT. Protein: CASSLPPGRGWAGELFF.

The rearrangement links TRBV30 to TRBJ2-1, with 11 nucleotides matching TRBD2. This CDR3 region has 16 residues. V gave up 7 bases and J gave up 3 bases; unmatched junction bases: 11. The germline V gene has CDR1 GTSNPN and CDR2 SVGIG (reference sequence). The CDR3 DNA is TGTGCCTACAAACCGACTAGCGGGATCCTCTACAATGAGCAGTTCTTC. Amino acids: CAYKPTSGILYNEQFF.

The V and J genes are TRBV9 and TRBJ1-5; the D is unclear. Germline CDR1 and CDR2: SGDLS and YYNGEE. The CDR3 consists of 13 residues. The V gene lost 3 bases and the J gene lost 3 bases, with 7 bases spanning the gap. DNA for the CDR3: TGTGCCAGCAGCGAGAGTCTCAATCAGCCCCAGCATTTT. This sequence encodes CASSESLNQPQHF.

CDR3 amino acids: CASSQGRGTGTANSPLHF. The DNA of the CDR3 is TGTGCCAGCAGCCAAGGCCGGGGAACCGGGACAGCTAATTCACCCCTCCACTTT. This sequence joins TRBV3-1 (or the pseudogene TRBV3-2) and TRBJ1-6, with 7 bases that match TRBD1. Germline loops: CDR1 LGHDT, CDR2 YNNKEL (reference sequence). The length of the CDR3 is 18 residues. Losses at the gene ends were 1 base for V and 6 bases for J; bases not matched to a gene: 12.

V and J are TRBV6-2 or TRBV6-3 and TRBJ1-1, with a tentative D call TRBD1 (6 bases). The CDR3 sequence is 13 residues long. V was pared by 2 bases and J by 7 bases, with 11 bases between. The germline V gene has CDR1 MNHEY and CDR2 SVGEGT. CDR3 region: CASSYGGRYEAFF. The CDR3 DNA follows: TGTGCCAGCAGTTACGGGGGCAGGTATGAAGCTTTCTTT.

V gene TRBV20-1 combines with J gene TRBJ2-1; D gene ambiguous. This CDR3 region has 13 residues. Germline CDR1 and CDR2: DFQATT and SNEGSKA (reference sequence). The V end was cut by 3 bases, the J end by 9 bases, with 15 bases between. The CDR3 spells CSASRPYGSEQFF. CDR3 coding DNA: TGCAGTGCTAGTCGCCCTTACGGTAGTGAGCAGTTCTTC.

The V gene is TRBV5-1, the J gene TRBJ1-1, with D hard to call. V was cut by 0 bases and J by 10 bases, with 16 bases left in between. CDR3 length equals 14 residues. Looked up from germline, CDR1 is SGHRS and CDR2 is YFSETQ. The CDR3 DNA reads as TGCGCCAGCAGCTTGGCCATTGGAGAGCGGGGAGCTTTCTTT. It is translated as CASSLAIGERGAFF.

The chain has TRBV11-2 and TRBJ1-6; TRBD1 matches 10 bases. This CDR3 comprises 17 residues. The V gene's germline CDR1 is SGHAT and CDR2 FQNNGV. V gave up 3 bases and J gave up 2 bases; unmatched junction bases: 4. CDR3 sequence reads: CASSFRQGAPYNSPLHF. CDR3 nucleotide sequence: TGTGCCAGCAGCTTTAGACAGGGGGCACCCTATAATTCACCCCTCCACTTT.

This chain links TRBV11-3 with TRBJ2-3; 7 bases fit TRBD1. This CDR3 region has 16 residues. Germline CDR1 reads SGHNT; CDR2 reads YENEEA. The ends lost 5 bases at V and 1 base at J; junction bases unmatched: 9. The DNA of the CDR3 is TGTGCCAGCAGCGCCGGAGTAGGGGGCGGCACAGATACGCAGTATTTT. Translating it yields CASSAGVGGGTDTQYF.

The V gene is TRBV7-9, the J gene TRBJ2-3; D remains ambiguous. There are 14 residues in the CDR3. CDR1 is SEHNR and CDR2 is FQNEAQ in the germline V gene (reference sequence). The V end lost 1 base, the J end lost 0 bases, and 5 bases lay between the germline ends. The CDR3 sequence is CASSLVLSTDTQYF. For the CDR3, the DNA is TGTGCCAGCAGCTTAGTCCTCAGCACAGATACGCAGTATTTT.

The chain has TRBV5-1 and TRBJ2-3, with 14 bases identical to TRBD2. The CDR3 spans 18 residues. With 5 bases clipped from V and 8 bases from J, the junction kept 16 bases outside the gene matches. The germline CDR1 and CDR2 sequences are SGHRS and YFSETQ. CDR3 residues: CASRGTSGRLSTLVTQYF. CDR3 DNA: TGCGCCAGCAGAGGGACTAGCGGGAGATTATCCACATTAGTTACGCAGTATTTT.

There are a few counts of this clone. This sequence joins TRBV6-1 and TRBJ2-2, with 11 nucleotides matching TRBD2. V lost 6 bases and J lost 3; bases outside the gene matches: 12. From germline, CDR1 is MNHNS and CDR2 SASEGT. This CDR3 is built from 18 residues. As DNA, the CDR3 is TGTGCCAGCAGGGAAACGAATTCACTAGCGGGAGACACCGGGGAGCTGTTTTTT. Translated, it gives CASRETNSLAGDTGELFF.

Only one count was recorded for this clone. The CDR3 DNA follows: TGTGCCATCTGGGCGGGAGGAAGAGGGGATGAGCAGTTCTTC. Translated, it gives CAIWAGGRGDEQFF. V is TRBV10-3 and J is TRBJ2-1; 8 nucleotides agree with TRBD2. The CDR3 has 14 amino acids. The V segment lost 8 bases and the J segment 8 bases; nucleotides outside the gene matches: 11. The germline CDR1 and CDR2 sequences are ENHRY and SYGVKD.

The chain combines TRBV27 with TRBJ1-1; no definite D call. V was trimmed by 1 base and J by 7 bases, leaving 7 bases between them. Germline CDR1 reads MNHEY; CDR2 reads SMNVEV (reference sequence). CDR3 length: 12 residues. The DNA of the CDR3 is TGTGCCAGCAGTTTATTGGCGGATGAAGCTTTCTTT. It encodes CASSLLADEAFF.

The chain carries TRBV27 and TRBJ2-1, with D possibly matching TRBD2 (5 bases). In germline, CDR1 is MNHEY, CDR2 SMNVEV (reference sequence). The V gene lost 0 bases and the J gene lost 9 bases, with 9 bases spanning the gap. There are 13 residues in the CDR3. This chain's CDR3 is CASSLSGSREQFF. The CDR3, as DNA: TGTGCCAGCAGTTTATCGGGGAGCCGTGAGCAGTTCTTC.

The V call is TRBV5-5, the J call TRBJ2-3; D is ambiguous. Looked up from germline, CDR1 is SGHKS and CDR2 is YYEKEE (reference sequence). Between the trimmed V and J ends, which lost 4 bases and 0 bases, there was a span of 9 bases. The CDR3 runs 14 residues. CDR3 sequence: CASSPTESTDTQYF. DNA for the CDR3: TGTGCCAGCAGCCCCACAGAGAGCACAGATACGCAGTATTTT.

The chain employs TRBV6-5 and TRBJ2-5; D uncertain. Trimming stripped 5 bases from V and 5 bases from J, with 12 bases between. The CDR3 totals 13 residues. CDR1 and CDR2 from the germline V gene are MNHEY and SVGAGI. The CDR3 DNA reads TGTGCCAGCAGTAACCTCCGGGTGGAGACCCAGTACTTC. This gives the protein CASSNLRVETQYF.

The CDR3 sequence is CASSSEGTGTANTEAFF. DNA for the CDR3: TGTGCCAGCAGTTCCGAGGGAACCGGGACAGCGAACACTGAAGCTTTCTTT. The V and J genes are TRBV27 and TRBJ1-1; 7 bases fit TRBD1. V lost 4 bases and J lost 1; bases outside the gene matches: 12. This CDR3 has 17 residues. Germline loops: CDR1 MNHEY, CDR2 SMNVEV (reference sequence).

The chain employs TRBV6-6 and TRBJ2-1; the match to TRBD2 covers 8 bases. Germline CDR1 MNHNY, CDR2 SVGAGI (reference sequence). The CDR3 is made up of 15 amino acids. V lost 6 bases to trimming and J lost 5 bases; unmatched junction nucleotides: 9. CDR3 nucleotide sequence: TGTGCCAGCAGCCAACTAGCGGTAGTCAACAATGAGCAGTTCTTC. It translates to CASSQLAVVNNEQFF.

The chain couples TRBV19 to TRBJ2-1; the match to TRBD2 covers 11 bases. The CDR3 loop spans 16 amino acids. V lost 5 bases to trimming and J lost 12 bases; unmatched junction nucleotides: 15. Per the germline V gene, CDR1 is LNHDA and CDR2 is SQIVND (reference sequence). CDR3 protein: CASSEPTSGSRYAQFF. The DNA of the CDR3 is TGTGCCAGTAGTGAGCCAACTAGCGGGAGTCGGTATGCGCAGTTCTTC.

The chain is built from TRBV19 and TRBJ2-1, with 7 nucleotides matching TRBD2. The CDR3 loop spans 15 amino acids. Germline V lookup: CDR1 LNHDA, CDR2 SQIVND (reference sequence). Trimming at V came to 6 bases and at J to 6 bases, leaving 11 bases not matched to a gene. CDR3 bases: TGTGCCAGTAGCCCCCTCGGGGTAGCGGGCAATGAGCAGTTCTTC. This translates into CASSPLGVAGNEQFF.

This chain uses TRBV7-2 with TRBJ1-5; D may be TRBD1 (6 bases). V dropped 1 base and J dropped 3 bases, with 10 bases sitting between them. This CDR3 has 15 residues. Per the germline V gene, CDR1 is SGHTA and CDR2 is FQGNSA. This CDR3 is CASSLVQGTNQPQHF. The CDR3 nucleotides read TGTGCCAGCAGCTTAGTGCAGGGGACCAATCAGCCCCAGCATTTT.

The chain combines TRBV2 with TRBJ1-5; maybe TRBD1 (6 bases). The CDR3 spans 12 residues. Trimming pared 5 bases from V and 12 bases from J, leaving 14 bases between. The germline V gene has CDR1 SNHLY and CDR2 FYNNEI. CDR3 sequence reads: CASSRQAFYQHF. In nucleotides, the CDR3 is TGTGCCAGCAGTAGACAGGCCTTCTACCAGCATTTT.

This chain links TRBV7-2 with TRBJ2-5, with 8 bases that match TRBD2. CDR1 SGHTA and CDR2 FQGNSA come from the germline V gene. V lost 3 bases, J lost 1 base, and 4 bases stayed unmatched. This CDR3 has 15 amino acids. CDR3 bases: TGTGCCAGCAGCTTGACACTAGCGGTCCAAGAGACCCAGTACTTC. Its protein is CASSLTLAVQETQYF.

The chain joins TRBV10-3 to TRBJ2-7, with 9 bases fitting TRBD1. CDR1 and CDR2 (germline): ENHRY, SYGVKD. This CDR3 contains 13 residues. Trimming at V came to 11 bases and at J to 5 bases, leaving 10 bases not matched to a gene. The CDR3 region is CASFGTGSHEQYF. The CDR3 DNA sequence: TGTGCCTCCTTTGGGACAGGGAGCCACGAGCAGTACTTC.

This sequence joins TRBV30 and TRBJ1-2; D might be TRBD1 (5 bases). Looked up from germline, CDR1 is GTSNPN and CDR2 is SVGIG (reference sequence). The germline V and J ends were trimmed by 1 base and 4 bases, with 13 bases remaining between them. The CDR3 sequence is 14 residues long. The CDR3 sequence: CAWSGGGKSYGYTF. The CDR3 DNA reads TGTGCCTGGAGTGGTGGGGGGAAGTCCTATGGCTACACCTTC.